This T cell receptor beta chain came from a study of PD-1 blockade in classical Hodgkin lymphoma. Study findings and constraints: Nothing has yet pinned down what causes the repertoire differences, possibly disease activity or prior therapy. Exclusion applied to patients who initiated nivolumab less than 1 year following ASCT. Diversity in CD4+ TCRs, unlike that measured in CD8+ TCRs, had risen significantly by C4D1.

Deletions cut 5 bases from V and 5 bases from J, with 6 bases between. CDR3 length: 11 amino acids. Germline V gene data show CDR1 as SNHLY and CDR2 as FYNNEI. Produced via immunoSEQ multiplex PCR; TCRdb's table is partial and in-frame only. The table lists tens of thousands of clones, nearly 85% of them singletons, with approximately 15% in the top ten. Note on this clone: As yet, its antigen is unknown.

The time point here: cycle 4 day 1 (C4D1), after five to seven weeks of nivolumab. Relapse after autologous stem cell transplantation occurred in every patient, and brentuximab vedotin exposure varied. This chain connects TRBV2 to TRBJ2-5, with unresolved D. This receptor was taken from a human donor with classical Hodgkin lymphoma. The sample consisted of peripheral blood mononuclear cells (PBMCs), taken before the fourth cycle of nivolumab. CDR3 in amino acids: CASSPVETQYF. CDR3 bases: TGTGCCAGCAGTCCGGTTGAGACCCAGTACTTC.